This TCR beta chain was recorded in a study of blood T cell repertoires in COVID-19. Across the whole study: Collection of acute and convalescent COVID-19 samples took place in the United States, Italy and Spain. PBMCs, B-cell-depleted T cells, or T cells provided the cDNA or gDNA that made up the material.

The CDR3 length is 15 residues. V lost 5 bases, J lost 5 bases, and 18 bases lay in between. CDR1 is MNHNS, CDR2 SASEGT, per germline. Data came from immunoSEQ multiplex PCR; TCRdb stores just in-frame clones and leaves some out. The sample lists 130,000 to 150,000 clones; 88% were seen once. The clonotype was recovered from an older man with acute or convalescent COVID-19. The sequencing input was peripheral blood. V gene TRBV6-1 combines with J gene TRBJ1-2; D ambiguous. The CDR3: CASSLQRQAGYGYTF. The CDR3 coding sequence is TGTGCCAGCAGTTTACAGCGCCAGGCGGGTTATGGCTACACCTTC.